A single sample is the source of the 30 T cell receptor beta chains below, sequenced in a study of OX40 agonist ivuxolimab in advanced cancers. Assay used: immunoSEQ multiplex PCR; TCRdb lists only in-frame clones, some missing. The table has tens of thousands of clones, roughly 81% seen once; the top ten hold about 22%. The sample consisted of CD4+ or CD8+ T cells sorted from blood, taken in a trial of the OX40 agonist ivuxolimab. Receptors originate from an adult with an advanced solid tumor such as melanoma, head and neck, liver or kidney cancer.

The chain uses TRBV30 and TRBJ2-2; 9 bases match TRBD1. The CDR3 loop spans 16 amino acids. The ends lost 0 bases at V and 4 bases at J; junction bases unmatched: 6. CDR1 and CDR2 (germline): GTSNPN, SVGIG (reference sequence). The CDR3 DNA reads as TGTGCCTGGAGTGTAAGAGGGACAGGGTTCACCGGGGAGCTGTTTTTT. Protein sequence: CAWSVRGTGFTGELFF.

The chain uses TRBV7-2 and TRBJ2-7; TRBD2 agrees at 7 bases. The V gene's germline CDR1 is SGHTA and CDR2 FQGNSA. The CDR3 length is 14 residues. The V gene end was trimmed by 7 bases and the J gene end by 1 base; junction bases not matched to a gene: 7. CDR3 DNA sequence: TGTGCCAGCACATTTGGCGGGGGATCCTACGAGCAGTACTTC. This encodes CASTFGGGSYEQYF. Full variable domain (remainder filled in from reference TRBV7-2 and TRBJ2-7): GAGVSQSPSNKVTEKGKDVELRCDPISGHTALYWYRQSLGQGLEFLIYFQGNSAPDKSGLPSDRFSAERTGGSVSTLTIQRTQQEDSAVYLCASTFGGGSYEQYFGPGTRLTVT.

The genes are TRBV6-6 and TRBJ2-7, with a tentative D call TRBD1 (6 bases). Trimming took off 7 bases at V and 7 bases at J, with 20 bases between the two ends. CDR1 MNHNY and CDR2 SVGAGI come from the germline V gene (reference sequence). The CDR3 is 14 amino acids. The CDR3: CASTLTKGQGEQYF. In DNA, the CDR3 is TGTGCCAGCACCTTGACGAAGGGACAAGGGGAGCAGTACTTC.

The CDR3 region is CASSLSRYNEQFF. CDR3 sequence (DNA): TGTGCCAGCAGTTTATCGCGCTACAATGAGCAGTTCTTC. The V and J genes are TRBV28 and TRBJ2-1; D remains unclear. V lost 1 base, J lost 3 bases, and 4 bases lay in between. Germline V lookup: CDR1 MDHEN, CDR2 SYDVKM. The CDR3 runs 13 residues.

This chain connects TRBV15 to TRBJ2-6; 7 bases map to TRBD1. Germline V gene sequence: CDR1 LNHNV, CDR2 YYDKDF (reference sequence). There are 17 residues in the CDR3. V lost 2 bases to trimming and J lost 0 bases; unmatched junction nucleotides: 4. As DNA, the CDR3 is TGTGCCACCAGCAGACGGGGACAGACCTCTGGGGCCAACGTCCTGACTTTC. It translates to CATSRRGQTSGANVLTF.

The chain carries TRBV18 and TRBJ2-1; 11 bases match TRBD2. V lost 6 bases and J lost 6; bases outside the gene matches: 4. The CDR3 covers 14 residues. The V gene's germline CDR1 is KGHSH and CDR2 LQKENI. Written as DNA, the CDR3 is TGTGCCAGCTCGCTGACTAGCGGGATCAATGAGCAGTTCTTC. Translation: CASSLTSGINEQFF.

This chain uses TRBV5-1 with TRBJ1-4; D gene uncertain. V shed 4 bases and J shed 0 bases, with 10 bases lying between them. Germline CDR1 reads SGHRS; CDR2 reads YFSETQ. The CDR3 sequence is 15 residues long. In DNA, the CDR3 is TGCGCCAGCAGCCCTCAGCTAACAACTAATGAAAAACTGTTTTTT. Protein product: CASSPQLTTNEKLFF.

This chain connects TRBV7-8 to TRBJ2-1; 9 nucleotides line up with TRBD2. The CDR3 loop spans 14 amino acids. V dropped 3 bases and J dropped 7; count of bases not matched to a gene: 4. Germline V CDR1 and CDR2: SGHVS, FQNEAQ. This CDR3 reads CASSFSGRGNEQFF. In DNA, the CDR3 is TGTGCCAGCAGCTTTAGCGGGAGAGGAAATGAGCAGTTCTTC.

The chain recombines TRBV10-3 with TRBJ1-5; 10 bases agree with TRBD1. The CDR3 loop spans 15 amino acids. The V gene's germline CDR1 is ENHRY and CDR2 SYGVKD. The J segment lost 11 bases and the V segment lost 0 bases, leaving 7 bases of the junction unmatched. The DNA of the CDR3 is TGTGCCATCAGTGAGTCGAGCTCGGGACAGGGGACCCAGCATTTT. Translating it yields CAISESSSGQGTQHF.

This clone turned up a few times. The chain uses TRBV10-1 and TRBJ2-7; D remains unclear. V lost 3 bases and J lost 3, with 6 bases in between. The CDR3 extends over 12 amino acids. Germline-derived CDR1 and CDR2 are WNHNN and SYGVQD (reference sequence). This CDR3 is CASSDRYYEQYF. In nucleotides, the CDR3 is TGCGCCAGCAGTGATCGCTACTACGAGCAGTACTTC.

The gene calls are TRBV6-6 and TRBJ2-3; D is unresolved. Trimming took 2 bases from V and 4 from J, leaving 10 bases between them. CDR1 MNHNY and CDR2 SVGAGI come from the germline V gene (reference sequence). This CDR3 region has 14 residues. The CDR3 protein is CASSYGREADTQYF. CDR3 nucleotides: TGTGCCAGCAGTTACGGCAGAGAGGCAGATACGCAGTATTTT.

This chain links TRBV7-2 with TRBJ1-3, with D uncertain. CDR3 length equals 14 residues. V lost 8 bases to trimming and J lost 4 bases, with 15 bases between them. Germline V CDR1 and CDR2: SGHTA, FQGNSA. This chain's CDR3 is CASRAPGYGNTIYF. CDR3 in DNA: TGTGCCAGCCGAGCCCCGGGGTACGGAAACACCATATATTTT.

V gene TRBV2 combines with J gene TRBJ2-3, with TRBD2 identical over 7 bases. From germline, CDR1 is SNHLY and CDR2 FYNNEI. The CDR3 is made up of 16 amino acids. J lost 0 bases, V lost 6 bases, and 9 bases had no gene match. CDR3 nucleotides: TGTGCCAGCAGCGGAGCTAGCGGAATTAGCACAGATACGCAGTATTTT. Encoded protein: CASSGASGISTDTQYF.

The chain combines TRBV29-1 with TRBJ2-1; weak D call: TRBD1 (6 bases). The CDR3 runs 13 residues. In germline, CDR1 is SQVTM, CDR2 ANQGSEA. V gave up 1 base and J gave up 5 bases, with 9 bases separating them. The CDR3 sequence is CSVEGTAHNEQFF. The CDR3 coding sequence is TGCAGCGTTGAAGGGACAGCCCACAATGAGCAGTTCTTC.

The chain combines TRBV18 with TRBJ1-5; no clear D. From germline, CDR1 is KGHSH and CDR2 LQKENI. The length of the CDR3 is 14 residues. Trimming removed 2 bases from V and 1 base from J, with 6 bases in between. CDR3: CASSPFGSNQPQHF. The CDR3 nucleotides read TGTGCCAGCTCACCATTTGGCAGCAATCAGCCCCAGCATTTT.

This chain connects TRBV7-3 to TRBJ2-1; D gene ambiguous. This CDR3 is built from 13 residues. Looked up from germline, CDR1 is SGHTA and CDR2 is FQGTGA. Trimming left V 4 bases short and J 2 bases short, with 6 bases between. CDR3 sequence reads: CASSSSTYNEQFF. CDR3 sequence (DNA): TGTGCCAGCAGCTCTTCAACCTACAATGAGCAGTTCTTC.

The chain recombines TRBV7-6 with TRBJ2-3; D uncertain. Trimming stripped 4 bases from V and 2 bases from J, with 10 bases between. The CDR3 runs to 14 residues. Germline CDR1 reads SGHVS; CDR2 reads FNYEAQ. CDR3 DNA sequence: TGTGCCAGCAGCTCAGGAGTAACCACAGATACGCAGTATTTT. Translating it yields CASSSGVTTDTQYF.

This clone was observed once. The V call is TRBV7-9, the J call TRBJ1-2; TRBD1 matches 7 bases. After removal of 5 bases from V and 6 bases from J, the junction contained 3 bases not matched to a gene. In germline, CDR1 is SEHNR, CDR2 FQNEAQ (reference sequence). This CDR3 comprises 12 residues. CDR3 DNA: TGTGCCAGCAGCAGACAGGGCGATGGCTACACCTTC. Translated, it gives CASSRQGDGYTF.

V and J are TRBV6-5 and TRBJ2-5; 10 bases are shared with TRBD2. The J call is in doubt because the DNA end fits TRBJ2-7 better. The CDR3 spans 14 residues. Germline-derived CDR1 and CDR2 are MNHEY and SVGAGI. The CDR3 reads CASEPAGGPYEQYF. Written as DNA, the CDR3 is TGTGCCAGCGAACCAGCGGGGGGGCCCTACGAGCAGTACTTC.

This clone was seen once. V usage is TRBV4-2 and J usage is TRBJ1-2; possible D gene TRBD1, 5 bases. The CDR3 is 16 residues long. V was cut by 4 bases and J by 2 bases, with 17 bases left in between. Germline V lookup: CDR1 LGHNA, CDR2 YNFKEQ. CDR3 bases: TGTGCCAGCAGCCCTAACGACAGACCAAAAAACTATGGCTACACCTTC. Translation: CASSPNDRPKNYGYTF.

The chain has TRBV7-6 and TRBJ2-1; 13 bases map to TRBD2. CDR1 and CDR2 (germline): SGHVS, FNYEAQ. V lost 4 bases to trimming and J lost 5 bases; unmatched junction nucleotides: 14. The CDR3 runs 19 residues. The CDR3 sequence is CASSSIHSGLAGVHNEQFF. CDR3 bases: TGTGCCAGCAGCTCGATTCATTCCGGACTAGCGGGGGTCCACAATGAGCAGTTCTTC.

This clone is a singleton in its sample. The CDR3 sequence is CASTIGQLFSTDTQYF. The CDR3 DNA reads as TGTGCCAGCACTATAGGACAGCTCTTTAGCACAGATACGCAGTATTTT. This chain joins TRBV7-2 and TRBJ2-3, with D perhaps matching TRBD1 (6 bases). The germline V gene encodes CDR1 SGHTA and CDR2 FQGNSA. The CDR3 runs to 16 residues. The ends were cut back, 7 bases at V and 0 bases at J, with 17 bases in the middle.

This clone has only one observation. This chain uses TRBV28 with TRBJ2-7; D uncertain. The V and J ends lost 3 bases and 2 bases respectively, with 23 bases between them. This CDR3 has 18 amino acids. Germline V gene sequence: CDR1 MDHEN, CDR2 SYDVKM. DNA of the CDR3: TGTGCCAGCAGTTTTCCCTTTAATATACGCGATCCCGCCTACGAGCAGTACTTC. Translation gives CASSFPFNIRDPAYEQYF.

The chain joins TRBV5-4 to TRBJ2-7; unclear D gene. The CDR3 runs to 13 residues. The ends were cut back, 0 bases at V and 1 base at J, with 5 bases in the middle. The V gene's germline CDR1 is SGHNT and CDR2 YYREEE (reference sequence). DNA of the CDR3: TGTGCCAGCAGCTTGGGCAGGTCCTACGAGCAGTACTTC. Encoded protein: CASSLGRSYEQYF.

This clone has more than one count but fewer than ten. The chain recombines TRBV2 with TRBJ2-1, with D perhaps matching TRBD1 (5 bases). Per the germline V gene, CDR1 is SNHLY and CDR2 is FYNNEI. Trimming removed 6 bases from V and 5 bases from J, with 8 bases in between. This CDR3 is built from 12 residues. The CDR3 DNA sequence: TGTGCCAGCAGGGCAGGGAACAATGAGCAGTTCTTC. It translates to CASRAGNNEQFF. The full variable domain, in which reference TRBV2 and TRBJ2-1 provide the parts outside the CDR3, is EPEVTQTPSHQVTQMGQEVILRCVPISNHLYFYWYRQILGQKVEFLVSFYNNEISEKSEIFDDQFSVERPDGSNFTLKIRSTKLEDSAMYFCASRAGNNEQFFGPGTRLTVL.

The genes are TRBV11-1 and TRBJ2-7; D gene uncertain. V shed 2 bases and J shed 0 bases, with 2 bases lying between them. Germline V gene lookup returns CDR1 SGHAT and CDR2 FQDESV (reference sequence). The CDR3 is 12 amino acids. CDR3: CASSLSSYEQYF. CDR3 coding DNA: TGTGCCAGCAGCTTAAGCTCCTACGAGCAGTACTTC. Full variable domain (rest looked up from reference TRBV11-1 and TRBJ2-7): EAEVAQSPRYKITEKSQAVAFWCDPISGHATLYWYRQILGQGPELLVQFQDESVVDDSQLPKDRFSAERLKGVDSTLKIQPAELGDSAMYLCASSLSSYEQYFGPGTRLTVT.

This clone was counted a few times. The chain joins TRBV14 to TRBJ2-7; D is unresolved. Germline CDR1 and CDR2: SGHDN and FVKESK. The V end lost 1 base, the J end lost 2 bases, and 6 bases lay between the germline ends. The length of the CDR3 is 13 residues. CDR3 sequence reads: CASSQAWTYEQYF. Written as DNA, the CDR3 is TGTGCCAGCAGCCAAGCCTGGACCTACGAGCAGTACTTC. The whole variable domain, filled in from reference TRBV14 and TRBJ2-7, reads EAGVTQFPSHSVIEKGQTVTLRCDPISGHDNLYWYRRVMGKEIKFLLHFVKESKQDESGMPNNRFLAERTGGTYSTLKVQPAELEDSGVYFCASSQAWTYEQYFGPGTRLTVT.

This chain uses TRBV7-2 with TRBJ1-4; 8 bases are shared with TRBD1. The CDR3 contains 14 residues. In germline, CDR1 is SGHTA, CDR2 FQGNSA. The junction had 4 bases not matched to a gene; V was cut back by 2 bases and J by 8 bases. CDR3: CASSLNTGGEKLFF. The CDR3 nucleotides are TGTGCCAGCAGCTTAAATACAGGGGGGGAAAAACTGTTTTTT.

The chain joins TRBV6-1 to TRBJ1-4; no reliable D call. Germline CDR1 MNHNS, CDR2 SASEGT. Trimming shortened V by 6 bases and J by 10 bases, and 15 bases separated the two germline ends. This CDR3 region has 13 residues. The CDR3 protein is CASSPLGGGKLFF. In DNA form, the CDR3 reads TGTGCCAGCAGCCCCCTAGGAGGAGGAAAACTGTTTTTT.

This chain links TRBV27 with TRBJ2-6; D remains ambiguous. Between the trimmed V and J ends, which lost 3 bases and 2 bases, there was a span of 8 bases. Per germline, CDR1 MNHEY and CDR2 SMNVEV (reference sequence). This CDR3 is 15 amino acids long. CDR3: CASSFLGTGANVLTF. As DNA, the CDR3 is TGTGCCAGCAGTTTCTTGGGAACTGGGGCCAACGTCCTGACTTTC.